Given below is one T cell receptor beta chain in context. Its antigen remains undetermined. Base qualities are not provided; no much larger clone lies one nucleotide away. The treatment or condition label on this specimen signifies: randomized to nivolumab then ipilimumab (arm A) or the reverse (arm B). No trial patient had received prior DNA-damaging chemotherapy. Samples were obtained from patients with melanoma enrolled in CheckMate 064, a randomized, open-label phase II trial of sequential checkpoint blockade. Tumor TCR sequencing used genomic DNA from formalin-fixed paraffin-embedded (FFPE) tissue samples. The immunoSEQ Assay was used to immunosequence TCRbeta CDR3 regions from genomic DNA. Prior to high-throughput sequencing, genomic DNA was amplified by bias-controlled multiplex PCR. As for the authors' bioinformatics: To quantify the absolute abundance of each unique TCRbeta CDR3 region, the sequences were collapsed and filtered. Clonality, defined as 1 minus Pielou's evenness, was calculated using productive rearrangements only. To compute tumor T-cell fraction, TCRbeta template counts were normalized to usable DNA, with usable DNA estimated from several housekeeping genes. A previously published method was used to identify clones whose frequencies were significantly greater in on-treatment samples than in baseline samples. Here the immuneACCESS table is served through TCRdb, limited to in-frame sequences with V and J called. Missing clones are a known gap in these copies; in checked studies unresolved V genes cover under half, and the rest lacks a known reason. From that table come the V and J calls and clone size; the DNA was used to work out D and trimming. In this sample the table shows some 5,000 clones, under 20% of which occur a single time. About 9.1% of the sample goes to the ten largest clones.

The data were taken from a study of sequential checkpoint blockade in melanoma (dated by TCRdb to the late 2010s). In terms of the full investigation: In a 1:1 randomization, patients received either first-line nivolumab then ipilimumab (arm A) or ipilimumab then nivolumab (arm B). Maintenance nivolumab came after each of the two trial sequences. For around 21 patients, matched tumor biopsies were obtained before treatment and at week 13, following single-agent nivolumab (arm A) or ipilimumab (arm B). Approximately 79% of the matched pre- and post-treatment tumor biopsy pairs came from the same lesion. DNA from approximately 99 pretreatment melanoma tumor samples underwent TCRbeta immunosequencing. Study-level results and caveats: Patients with increases in tumor T-cell fraction and clonality by week 13 were approximately 30 times more likely to achieve clinical benefit. PD-L1 staining and CD8+ T-cell counts correlated with tumor T-cell fraction and clonality, whereas mutational load did not. In the nivolumab-first arm (arm A), pretreatment tumor TIL clonality was associated with response (P = .04). Small sample sizes and reduced statistical power limited the within-arm analyses of tumor T-cell fraction. Larger, independent patient cohorts are needed to validate the response-prediction model that combines TCR metrics and mutation burden.

Here the sequenced sample was tumor tissue (inferred from file names), taken from a patient given nivolumab and ipilimumab in sequence. This TCR was recovered from a human donor with melanoma.

The DNA is TGTGCCAGTAGTTTAGGGTTCGGACCCGTAGGAGAGACCCAGTACTTC. It translates to CASSLGFGPVGETQYF. The rearrangement combines TRBV19 with TRBJ2-5; there is no confident call for the D gene. The junction shows trimming of 5 bases on V and 4 bases on J, plus 20 bases between the germline ends. From the cysteine through the phenylalanine, the CDR3 covers 16 amino acids. Of the read, only the CDR3 DNA is kept; its 48 bases are in frame from base 1. CDR1 and CDR2, per the germline V gene (reference sequence), are LNHDA and SQIVND.